Following are 23 T cell receptor beta chains from one sample sequenced in a study of OX40 agonist ivuxolimab in advanced cancers. TCRdb's copy holds only in-frame clones and misses some; the assay was immunoSEQ multiplex PCR. Of roughly 38,000 clones in the sample, just under 90% were seen once. The input for sequencing was CD4+ or CD8+ T cells sorted from blood, taken in a trial of the OX40 agonist ivuxolimab. The receptors shown here come from an adult with an advanced solid tumor such as melanoma, head and neck, liver or kidney cancer.

J is TRBJ1-1 and V is TRBV7-9, with 7 bases aligning to TRBD1. V shed 5 bases and J 1 base; nucleotides not matched to a gene: 10. The CDR3 consists of 16 residues. Germline assignment: CDR1 SEHNR and CDR2 FQNEAQ (reference sequence). Written as DNA, the CDR3 is TGTGCCAGCAGCACGCCGATAGGGGACAGGAACACTGAAGCTTTCTTT. Translated, it gives CASSTPIGDRNTEAFF.

This rearrangement joins TRBV19 to TRBJ2-7; no clear D. Trimming took off 7 bases at V and 4 bases at J, with 11 bases between the two ends. The CDR3 length is 12 residues. Germline CDR1 and CDR2: LNHDA and SQIVND (reference sequence). The CDR3 protein is CASNTGLYEQYF. In nucleotides, the CDR3 is TGTGCCAGTAACACGGGTTTATACGAGCAGTACTTC.

V and J are TRBV5-1 and TRBJ2-3, with D perhaps matching TRBD2 (7 bases). This CDR3 is built from 16 residues. CDR1 is SGHRS, CDR2 YFSETQ, per germline. V was cut by 4 bases and J by 2 bases, with 17 bases left in between. This CDR3 is CASSVQGGALTDTQYF. Written as DNA, the CDR3 is TGCGCCAGCAGCGTCCAAGGGGGGGCCCTCACAGATACGCAGTATTTT.

The chain joins TRBV7-2 to TRBJ1-1; D remains unclear. Trimming removed 6 bases from V and 4 bases from J, with 18 bases in between. This CDR3 spans 15 amino acids. Germline CDR1 reads SGHTA; CDR2 reads FQGNSA. CDR3 protein: CASSSSRGEGTEAFF. CDR3 DNA sequence: TGTGCCAGCAGTTCATCACGGGGAGAAGGCACTGAAGCTTTCTTT.

V gene TRBV6-1 combines with J gene TRBJ2-6; possibly TRBD1 for D (5 bases). The germline V and J ends were trimmed by 3 bases and 3 bases, with 9 bases remaining between them. This CDR3 spans 15 amino acids. From germline, CDR1 is MNHNS and CDR2 SASEGT. The CDR3 spells CASSENDSGANVLTF. The DNA for the CDR3 is TGTGCCAGCAGTGAGAACGACAGTGGGGCCAACGTCCTGACTTTC.

This chain connects TRBV6-1 to TRBJ2-3, with D possibly TRBD1 on 5 matching bases. The CDR3 is 14 amino acids. From germline, CDR1 is MNHNS and CDR2 SASEGT. The ends were cut back, 3 bases at V and 7 bases at J, with 14 bases in the middle. The CDR3: CASSDSGAIHTQYF. CDR3 coding DNA: TGTGCCAGCAGTGATAGTGGGGCCATCCATACGCAGTATTTT.

The V gene is TRBV10-3, the J gene TRBJ1-1, with D possibly being TRBD1 (6 bases). The CDR3 totals 10 residues. The V and J ends lost 10 bases and 3 bases respectively, with 6 bases between them. The germline gives CDR1 ENHRY, CDR2 SYGVKD. The CDR3 loop reads CATGDTEAFF. DNA of the CDR3: TGTGCCACAGGGGACACTGAAGCTTTCTTT.

This sequence joins TRBV10-1 and TRBJ1-1; the D gene is possibly TRBD1 (5 bases). V was pared by 5 bases and J by 0 bases, with 13 bases between. Germline V gene lookup returns CDR1 WNHNN and CDR2 SYGVQD (reference sequence). CDR3 length equals 15 residues. Here the CDR3 DNA reads TGCGCCAGCAGTTTAGACAGCTTCATGAACACTGAAGCTTTCTTT. Protein sequence: CASSLDSFMNTEAFF.

The chain uses TRBV2 and TRBJ2-2; possible D gene TRBD2, 6 bases. Germline assignment: CDR1 SNHLY and CDR2 FYNNEI. Between the trimmed V and J ends, which lost 6 bases and 4 bases, there was a span of 18 bases. CDR3 length: 16 residues. The chain's CDR3 is CASSANDWGGTGELFF. The CDR3 nucleotides are TGTGCCAGCAGCGCCAACGATTGGGGAGGCACCGGGGAGCTGTTTTTT.

This clone appeared a single time. The rearrangement links TRBV7-9 to TRBJ1-1, with D possibly being TRBD1 (5 bases). Germline CDR1 reads SEHNR; CDR2 reads FQNEAQ (reference sequence). Trimming removed 5 bases at V and 2 bases at J, with 18 bases between. The CDR3 is 16 residues long. The CDR3 protein is CASSAGWETPNTEAFF. The CDR3 nucleotides are TGTGCCAGCAGCGCAGGGTGGGAGACTCCCAACACTGAAGCTTTCTTT.

V gene TRBV6-5 combines with J gene TRBJ2-5; weak D call: TRBD1 (5 bases). With 10 bases removed from V and 1 base from J, the gap between germline ends came to 16 bases. This CDR3 region has 14 residues. Germline values: CDR1 MNHEY, CDR2 SVGAGI. DNA for the CDR3: TGTGCCACCCGAACAGGCACCCCCCAAGAGACCCAGTACTTC. Translation gives CATRTGTPQETQYF.

The rearrangement links TRBV5-1 to TRBJ2-2; D is possibly TRBD2 (6 bases). The CDR3 is made up of 15 amino acids. CDR1 is SGHRS, CDR2 YFSETQ, per germline. The V gene lost 7 bases and the J gene lost 3 bases, with 16 bases spanning the gap. The CDR3 nucleotides read TGCGCCAGCGCGGGGTTGGCAGGGCACACCGGGGAGCTGTTTTTT. This encodes CASAGLAGHTGELFF.

V usage is TRBV5-1 and J usage is TRBJ2-7; D tentatively fits TRBD1 or TRBD2 (5 bases each). Germline lookup yields CDR1 SGHRS and CDR2 YFSETQ. CDR3 length: 16 residues. Deletions cut 0 bases from V and 4 bases from J, with 17 bases between. The CDR3, as DNA: TGCGCCAGCAGCTTGGCCTCCGGGACCGTTATTTACGAGCAGTACTTC. Translated, it gives CASSLASGTVIYEQYF. The entire variable domain, with the rest obtained from reference TRBV5-1 and TRBJ2-7, is as follows: KAGVTQTPRYLIKTRGQQVTLSCSPISGHRSVSWYQQTPGQGLQFLFEYFSETQRNKGNFPGRFSGRQFSNSRSEMNVSTLELGDSALYLCASSLASGTVIYEQYFGPGTRLTVT.

The chain recombines TRBV11-3 with TRBJ2-1, with 10 bases fitting TRBD2. Per germline, CDR1 SGHNT and CDR2 YENEEA. This CDR3 region has 16 residues. Unmatched junction bases numbered 11, after V lost 5 bases and J lost 7 bases. CDR3 nucleotides: TGTGCCAGCAGCAGCGGGGAGCGGGGGGGAGGGAATGAGCAGTTCTTC. This sequence encodes CASSSGERGGGNEQFF. Based on the CDR3 plus reference TRBV11-3 and TRBJ2-1, the full variable domain is EAGVVQSPRYKIIEKKQPVAFWCNPISGHNTLYWYLQNLGQGPELLIRYENEEAVDDSQLPKDRFSAERLKGVDSTLKIQPAELGDSAVYLCASSSGERGGGNEQFFGPGTRLTVL.

The V gene is TRBV2, the J gene TRBJ2-5; 9 bases agree with TRBD1. V dropped 6 bases and J dropped 4; count of bases not matched to a gene: 0. This CDR3 has 12 amino acids. CDR1 and CDR2 (germline): SNHLY, FYNNEI. CDR3 nucleotides: TGTGCCAGCAGGGACAGGGGAGAGACCCAGTACTTC. This encodes CASRDRGETQYF.

The rearrangement joins TRBV25-1 to TRBJ2-3; D is possibly TRBD1 (5 bases). The CDR3 contains 15 residues. The ends were cut back, 3 bases at V and 0 bases at J, with 10 bases in the middle. The V gene's germline CDR1 is MGHDK and CDR2 SYGVNS. CDR3 sequence (DNA): TGTGCCAGCAGTGATACCCGGACAAGCACAGATACGCAGTATTTT. As protein: CASSDTRTSTDTQYF.

The rearrangement uses TRBV7-8 and TRBJ2-3, with TRBD2 matching over 7 bases. The V and J ends lost 5 bases and 2 bases, in that order; junction bases with no gene match: 10. The CDR3 consists of 16 residues. Germline-derived CDR1 and CDR2 are SGHVS and FQNEAQ. CDR3 residues: CASSLTGLADTDTQYF. In DNA form, the CDR3 reads TGTGCCAGCAGCCTAACAGGCCTAGCGGACACAGATACGCAGTATTTT.

The chain has TRBV19 and TRBJ1-5; 11 bases are a match to TRBD1. CDR3 length: 14 residues. Trimming at V came to 5 bases and at J to 9 bases, leaving 6 bases not matched to a gene. Germline V lookup: CDR1 LNHDA, CDR2 SQIVND (reference sequence). The CDR3 sequence is CASSAGQGERPQHF. CDR3 bases: TGTGCCAGTAGTGCGGGACAGGGGGAGAGGCCCCAGCATTTT.

This clone was observed once. The chain is built from TRBV4-2 and TRBJ2-5; D might be TRBD1 or TRBD2, each matching 6 bases. CDR1 is LGHNA, CDR2 YNFKEQ, per germline. The CDR3 sequence is 16 residues long. The V gene lost 1 base and the J gene lost 5 bases, with 17 bases spanning the gap. The CDR3 is CASSQAALGAGETQYF. The CDR3 coding sequence is TGTGCCAGCAGCCAAGCCGCATTGGGGGCGGGGGAGACCCAGTACTTC.

The chain uses TRBV7-9 and TRBJ2-7; D may be TRBD1 (5 bases). CDR1 and CDR2 (germline): SEHNR, FQNEAQ (reference sequence). The ends were cut back, 2 bases at V and 3 bases at J, with 8 bases in the middle. CDR3 length: 13 amino acids. CDR3 residues: CASSLTGGYEQYF. The CDR3 nucleotides read TGTGCCAGCAGCTTAACAGGTGGCTACGAGCAGTACTTC.

The chain recombines TRBV2 with TRBJ2-1, with 9 bases that match TRBD2. Trimming cost V 8 bases and J 4 bases; bases outside gene matches: 6. This CDR3 is 14 amino acids long. The germline V gene has CDR1 SNHLY and CDR2 FYNNEI. As DNA, the CDR3 is TGTGCCAGCGTTCCGGGACTAGCATACAATGAGCAGTTCTTC. Its protein is CASVPGLAYNEQFF.

The chain has TRBV7-8 and TRBJ1-2; weak D call: TRBD1 (5 bases). CDR1 and CDR2 from the germline V gene are SGHVS and FQNEAQ. Trimming cost V 4 bases and J 1 base, with 7 bases left between them. This CDR3 has 13 residues. The CDR3 spells CASSWGGNYGYTF. In nucleotides, the CDR3 is TGTGCCAGCAGCTGGGGGGGTAACTATGGCTACACCTTC.

The J gene is TRBJ2-5, the V gene TRBV7-9; D uncertain. In germline, CDR1 is SEHNR, CDR2 FQNEAQ (reference sequence). V lost 6 bases and J 1 base, leaving 18 bases between the germline ends. The CDR3 runs to 16 residues. The CDR3 DNA reads as TGTGCCAGCAGTCCCGCCGGCCTCAAACTCCAAGAGACCCAGTACTTC. Translating it yields CASSPAGLKLQETQYF.